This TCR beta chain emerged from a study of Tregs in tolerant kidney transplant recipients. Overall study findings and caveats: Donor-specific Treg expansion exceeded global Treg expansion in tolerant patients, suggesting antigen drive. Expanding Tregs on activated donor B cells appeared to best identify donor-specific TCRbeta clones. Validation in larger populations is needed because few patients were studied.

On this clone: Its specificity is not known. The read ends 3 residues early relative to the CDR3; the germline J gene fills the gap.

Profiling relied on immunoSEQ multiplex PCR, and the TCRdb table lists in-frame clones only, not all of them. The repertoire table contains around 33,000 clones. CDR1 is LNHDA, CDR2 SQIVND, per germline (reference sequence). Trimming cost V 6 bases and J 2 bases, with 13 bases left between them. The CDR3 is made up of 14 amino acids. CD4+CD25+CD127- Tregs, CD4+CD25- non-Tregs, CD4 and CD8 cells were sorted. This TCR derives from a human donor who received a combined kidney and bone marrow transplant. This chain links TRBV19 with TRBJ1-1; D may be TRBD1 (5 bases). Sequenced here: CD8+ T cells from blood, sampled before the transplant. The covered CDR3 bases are TGTGCCAGTAGATGGGGGGGGTCAAACACTGAA. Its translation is CASRWGGSNTE. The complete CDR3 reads CASRWGGSNTEAFF. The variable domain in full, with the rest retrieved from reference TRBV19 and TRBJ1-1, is DGGITQSPKYLFRKEGQNVTLSCEQNLNHDAMYWYRQDPGQGLRLIYYSQIVNDFQKGDIAEGYSVSREKKESFPLTVTSAQKNPTAFYLCASRWGGSNTEAFFGQGTRLTVV.